Following are 10 T cell receptor beta chains from one sample sequenced in a study of OX40 agonist ivuxolimab in advanced cancers. Only in-frame clones appear in the TCRdb table, and some are missing; sequencing was by immunoSEQ multiplex PCR. The data hold around 27,000 clones, with 90% observed a single time. Material: CD4+ or CD8+ T cells sorted from blood, obtained in a trial of the OX40 agonist ivuxolimab. The receptors were gathered from an adult with an advanced solid tumor such as melanoma, head and neck, liver or kidney cancer.

The chain couples TRBV10-2 to TRBJ2-3; unclear D gene. Germline V gene sequence: CDR1 WSHSY, CDR2 SAAADI. V gave up 0 bases and J gave up 4 bases, with 8 bases separating them. The CDR3 sequence is 14 residues long. The CDR3 protein is CASSESPTADTQYF. In DNA form, the CDR3 reads TGCGCCAGCAGTGAGTCACCTACGGCAGATACGCAGTATTTT.

The chain uses TRBV7-6 and TRBJ2-7; tentatively, D is TRBD1 (6 bases). V lost 0 bases and J 5 bases, leaving 11 bases between the germline ends. Germline CDR1 is SGHVS and CDR2 is FNYEAQ. This CDR3 is built from 14 residues. CDR3 DNA sequence: TGTGCCAGCAGCTTAGCGCCAGGGGTACACGAGCAGTACTTC. It is translated as CASSLAPGVHEQYF.

This clone was observed a handful of times. The chain recombines TRBV9 with TRBJ2-1; D is ambiguous. V was pared by 1 base and J by 5 bases, with 4 bases between. From germline, CDR1 is SGDLS and CDR2 YYNGEE. The CDR3 is 12 residues long. Here the CDR3 DNA reads TGTGCCAGCAGCGTACCCGACAATGAGCAGTTCTTC. Translation: CASSVPDNEQFF.

The J gene is TRBJ2-3, the V gene TRBV19; 9 bases map to TRBD1. CDR1 LNHDA and CDR2 SQIVND come from the germline V gene (reference sequence). The CDR3 is 15 residues long. Trimming removed 4 bases from V and 3 bases from J; junction bases left unmatched: 5. The CDR3 reads CASSTRQGGTDTQYF. The CDR3 region has the DNA TGTGCCAGTAGTACCCGACAGGGGGGGACAGATACGCAGTATTTT.

Worth noting for this clone: An end of the junction does not agree with germline; a read error may underlie this. This sample also contains other DNA sequences that code for the same CDR3. J is TRBJ2-7 and V is TRBV10-2; TRBD2 aligns across 10 bases. The CDR3 is 15 amino acids. Germline loops: CDR1 WSHSY, CDR2 SAAADI. CDR3 in amino acids: CASSESAGGPDEQYF. The CDR3 region has the DNA TGCGCCAGCAGCGAGTCAGCGGGAGGGCCCGACGAGCAGTACTTC.

The chain is built from TRBV29-1 and TRBJ1-1; 8 bases are shared with TRBD1. The junction had 19 bases not matched to a gene; V was cut back by 4 bases and J by 0 bases. The CDR3 is 19 residues long. CDR1 is SQVTM, CDR2 ANQGSEA, per germline. The CDR3 is CSVGMTITQGAYMNTEAFF. In DNA, the CDR3 is TGCAGCGTTGGGATGACCATTACCCAGGGGGCTTACATGAACACTGAAGCTTTCTTT.

V is TRBV9 and J is TRBJ2-3, with 10 bases lining up with TRBD2. Germline-derived CDR1 and CDR2 are SGDLS and YYNGEE. Trimming took 0 bases from V and 2 from J; bases not matched to a gene: 6. The CDR3 loop spans 17 amino acids. The CDR3 DNA reads as TGTGCCAGCAGCGTAGGAACACTAGCGGGGATCACAGATACGCAGTATTTT. Translating gives CASSVGTLAGITDTQYF.

J is TRBJ2-6 and V is TRBV7-8, with D tentatively TRBD2 (5 bases). The CDR3 loop spans 17 amino acids. The germline V gene encodes CDR1 SGHVS and CDR2 FQNEAQ. V lost 5 bases and J 0 bases, leaving 14 bases between the germline ends. This CDR3 is CASSPDSVPSGANVLTF. CDR3 nucleotide sequence: TGTGCCAGCAGCCCGGACTCCGTCCCCTCTGGGGCCAACGTCCTGACTTTC.

The chain links TRBV11-2 to TRBJ2-7, with TRBD1 as a possible D gene (6 bases). The CDR3 contains 16 residues. CDR1 SGHAT and CDR2 FQNNGV come from the germline V gene. Trimming took off 5 bases at V and 1 base at J, with 18 bases between the two ends. CDR3 nucleotides: TGTGCCAGCAGCCCCCACCTATTGGACAGATCCTACGAGCAGTACTTC. Protein sequence: CASSPHLLDRSYEQYF.

This chain joins TRBV27 and TRBJ2-7; 7 bases agree with TRBD2. The CDR3 runs 13 residues. V trimming: 5 bases; J trimming: 1 base; junction bases outside the gene matches: 2. Looked up from germline, CDR1 is MNHEY and CDR2 is SMNVEV (reference sequence). CDR3 loop: CASSLSGSYEQYF. CDR3 sequence (DNA): TGTGCCAGCAGTCTTAGCGGGTCCTACGAGCAGTACTTC.